This T cell receptor beta chain was recovered during a study of T cell clones after liver transplantation. About the research overall: TCRbeta sequencing after a pre-transplant mixed lymphocyte reaction identified graft-donor-reactive clones, later tracked in post-transplant blood.

A word on this clone: Its antigen is undetermined.

General observations from the study: In a couple of subjects, few donor cells limited the measurable donor-reactive repertoire.

The repertoire was sequenced with immunoSEQ multiplex PCR; TCRdb's copy has only in-frame clones and lacks some. The sample carries 77,000 or so clones, roughly 80% recorded once. CD3+CD4+ and CD3+CD8+ cells were FACS-sorted from thawed unstimulated PBMCs. The sequence was obtained from a human patient who received a liver transplant. Some of these T cells may belong to the graft donor. This sample comprised CD4+ T cells from blood, obtained 12 months after liver transplant.

The CDR3 protein is CASTRDIYGYTF. The CDR3 DNA follows: TGTGCCAGCACCCGGGACATCTATGGCTACACCTTC. This sequence joins TRBV28 and TRBJ1-2; perhaps TRBD1 as D (6 bases). Between the trimmed V and J ends, which lost 7 bases and 4 bases, there was a span of 10 bases. The length of the CDR3 is 12 residues. Germline V gives CDR1 MDHEN, CDR2 SYDVKM.